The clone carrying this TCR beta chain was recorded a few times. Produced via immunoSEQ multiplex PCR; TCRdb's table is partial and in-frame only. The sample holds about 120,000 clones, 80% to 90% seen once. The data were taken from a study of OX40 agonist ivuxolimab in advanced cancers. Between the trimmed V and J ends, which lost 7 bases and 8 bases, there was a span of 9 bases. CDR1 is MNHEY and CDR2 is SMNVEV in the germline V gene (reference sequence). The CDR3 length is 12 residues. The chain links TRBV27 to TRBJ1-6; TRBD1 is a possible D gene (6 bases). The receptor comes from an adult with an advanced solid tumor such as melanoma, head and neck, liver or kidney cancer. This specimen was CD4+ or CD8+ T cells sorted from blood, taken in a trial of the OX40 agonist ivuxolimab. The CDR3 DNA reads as TGTGCCAGCAAACAGGGAGATTCACCCCTCCACTTT. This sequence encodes CASKQGDSPLHF.